This TCR beta chain was recorded in a study of molecular identifiers for immune sequencing clone quantification. This clonotype was counted many times. Both previously described methods and listed TCR primers were employed to make bulk TCR libraries. TCRdb fed the PCR reads into MiXCR, producing one record per CDR3 protein. The top ten clones hold around 1.4% of a sample with about 70,000 distinct CDR3 sequences, 18% of them seen once. V shed 1 base, J shed 4 bases, and the junction held 6 bases outside the gene matches. Germline lookup yields CDR1 MGHRA and CDR2 YSYEKL. This CDR3 comprises 15 residues.

Input material: naive CD8+ T cells from blood, with Jurkat cell RNA spiked in. Subset indicated: FACS-sorted CD8+CD4-CCR7+CD45RA+ naive T cells. The genes are TRBV4-1 and TRBJ2-7; 8 positions match TRBD2. The sequence was obtained from a human donor in good health. Some libraries in this study had Jurkat cell RNA spiked in. In DNA, the CDR3 is TGCGCCAGCAGCCAAGGCGGGGGACTAGGGTACGAGCAGTACTTC. This translates into CASSQGGGLGYEQYF.